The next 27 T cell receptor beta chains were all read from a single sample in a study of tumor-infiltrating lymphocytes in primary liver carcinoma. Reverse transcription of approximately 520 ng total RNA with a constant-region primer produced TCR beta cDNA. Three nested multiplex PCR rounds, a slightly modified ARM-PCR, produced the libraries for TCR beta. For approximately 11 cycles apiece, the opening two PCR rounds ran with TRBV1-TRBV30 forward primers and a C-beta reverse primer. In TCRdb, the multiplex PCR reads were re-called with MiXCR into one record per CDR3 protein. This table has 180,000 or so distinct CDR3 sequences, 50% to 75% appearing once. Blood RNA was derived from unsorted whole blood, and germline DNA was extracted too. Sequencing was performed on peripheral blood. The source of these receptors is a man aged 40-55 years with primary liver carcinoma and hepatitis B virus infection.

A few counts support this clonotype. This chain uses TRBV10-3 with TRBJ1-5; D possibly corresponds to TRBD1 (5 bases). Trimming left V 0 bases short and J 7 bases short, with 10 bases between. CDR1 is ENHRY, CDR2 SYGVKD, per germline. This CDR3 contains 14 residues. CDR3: CAISESGGDQPQHF. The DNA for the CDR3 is TGTGCCATCAGTGAGTCCGGAGGGGACCAGCCCCAGCATTTT.

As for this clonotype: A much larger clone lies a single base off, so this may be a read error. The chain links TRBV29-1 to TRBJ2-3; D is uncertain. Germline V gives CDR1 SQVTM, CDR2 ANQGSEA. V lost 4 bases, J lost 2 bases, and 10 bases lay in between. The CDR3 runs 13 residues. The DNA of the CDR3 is TGCAGCGTTGGAGGTTTACTCACAGATACGCAGTATTTT. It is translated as CSVGGLLTDTQYF.

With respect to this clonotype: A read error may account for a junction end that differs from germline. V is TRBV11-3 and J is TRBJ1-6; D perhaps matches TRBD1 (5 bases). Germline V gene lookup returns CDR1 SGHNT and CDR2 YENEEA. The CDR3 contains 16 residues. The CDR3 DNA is TGTACCAGCAGCTTATCGACAGACTCCTATAATTCACCCCTCAACTTT. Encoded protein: CTSSLSTDSYNSPLNF.

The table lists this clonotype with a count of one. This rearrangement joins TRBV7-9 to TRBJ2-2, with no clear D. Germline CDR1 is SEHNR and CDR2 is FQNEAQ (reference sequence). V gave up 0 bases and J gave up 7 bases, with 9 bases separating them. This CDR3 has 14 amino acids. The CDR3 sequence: CASSLATDGGELFF. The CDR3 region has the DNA TGTGCCAGCAGCTTAGCCACGGACGGCGGGGAGCTGTTTTTT.

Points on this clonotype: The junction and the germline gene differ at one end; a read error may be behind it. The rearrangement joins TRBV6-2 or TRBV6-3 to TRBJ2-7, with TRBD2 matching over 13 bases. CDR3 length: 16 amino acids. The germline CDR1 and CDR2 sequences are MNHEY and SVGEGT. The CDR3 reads CANSYFGTSGEDEQYF. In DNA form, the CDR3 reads TGTGCCAACAGTTACTTCGGGACTAGCGGGGAGGACGAGCAGTACTTC.

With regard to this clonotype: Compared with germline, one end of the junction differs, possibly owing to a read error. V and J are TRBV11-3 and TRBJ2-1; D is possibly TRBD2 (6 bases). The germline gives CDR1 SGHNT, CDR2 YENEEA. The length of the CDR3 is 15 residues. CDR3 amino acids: CANSLRYGGYNEQFF. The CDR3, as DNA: TGTGCCAACAGCCTCCGGTACGGGGGTTACAATGAGCAGTTCTTC.

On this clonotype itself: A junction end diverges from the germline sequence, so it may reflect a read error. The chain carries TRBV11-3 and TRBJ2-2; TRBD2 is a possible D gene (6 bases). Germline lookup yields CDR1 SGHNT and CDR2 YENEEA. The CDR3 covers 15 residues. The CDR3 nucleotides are TGTGCCAGCAGCTCCCATCGGGGGAACACCAGGGAGATGTTTTTT. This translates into CASSSHRGNTREMFF.

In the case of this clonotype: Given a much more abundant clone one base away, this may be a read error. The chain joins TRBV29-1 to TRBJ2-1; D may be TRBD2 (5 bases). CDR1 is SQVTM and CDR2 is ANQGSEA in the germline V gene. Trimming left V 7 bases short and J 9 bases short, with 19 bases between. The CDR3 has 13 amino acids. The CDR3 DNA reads TGCAGCGCCCTCCCTTCGGCGGGCACTGAGCAGTTCTTC. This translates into CSALPSAGTEQFF.

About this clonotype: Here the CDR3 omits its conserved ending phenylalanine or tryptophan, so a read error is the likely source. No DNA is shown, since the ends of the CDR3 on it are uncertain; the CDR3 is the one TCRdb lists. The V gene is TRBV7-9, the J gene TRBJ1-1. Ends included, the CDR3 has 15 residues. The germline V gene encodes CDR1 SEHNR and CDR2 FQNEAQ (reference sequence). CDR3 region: CASSLVVDMNTEAYL.

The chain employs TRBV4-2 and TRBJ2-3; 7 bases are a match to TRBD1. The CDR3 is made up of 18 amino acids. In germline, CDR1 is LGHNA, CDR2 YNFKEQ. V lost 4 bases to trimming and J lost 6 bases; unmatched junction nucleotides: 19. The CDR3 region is CASSREGLGGLAPDTQYF. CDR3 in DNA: TGTGCCAGCAGCCGAGAAGGCTTAGGGGGCCTAGCACCTGATACGCAGTATTTT.

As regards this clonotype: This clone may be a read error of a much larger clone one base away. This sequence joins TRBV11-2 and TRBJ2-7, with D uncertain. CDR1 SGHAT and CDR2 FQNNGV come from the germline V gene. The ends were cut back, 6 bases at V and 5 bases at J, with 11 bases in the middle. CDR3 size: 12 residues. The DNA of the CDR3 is TGTGCCAGCAGGCCCGAGATCGACGAGCAGTACTTC. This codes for CASRPEIDEQYF.

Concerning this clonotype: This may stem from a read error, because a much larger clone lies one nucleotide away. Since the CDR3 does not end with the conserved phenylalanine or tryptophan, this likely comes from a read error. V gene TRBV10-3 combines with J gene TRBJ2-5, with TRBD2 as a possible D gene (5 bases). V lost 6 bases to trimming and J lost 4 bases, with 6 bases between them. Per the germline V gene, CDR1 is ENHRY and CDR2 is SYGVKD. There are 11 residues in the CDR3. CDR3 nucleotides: TGTGCCATCAGGGAGGCAGAGACCCAGTACTTA. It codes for CAIREAETQYL.

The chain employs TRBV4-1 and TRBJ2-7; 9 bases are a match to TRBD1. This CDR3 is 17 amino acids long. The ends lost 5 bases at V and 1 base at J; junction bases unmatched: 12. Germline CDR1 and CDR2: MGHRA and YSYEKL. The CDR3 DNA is TGCGCCAGCAGCAAAACCCGCTTGGGACAGGGTTCCTACGAGCAGTACTTC. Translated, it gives CASSKTRLGQGSYEQYF.

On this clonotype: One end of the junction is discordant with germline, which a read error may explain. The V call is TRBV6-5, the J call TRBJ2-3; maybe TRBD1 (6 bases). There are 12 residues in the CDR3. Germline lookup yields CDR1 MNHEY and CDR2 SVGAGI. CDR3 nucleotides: TGTGCCGGCAGCCCCTCAGGGGTTACGCAGTATTTT. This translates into CAGSPSGVTQYF.

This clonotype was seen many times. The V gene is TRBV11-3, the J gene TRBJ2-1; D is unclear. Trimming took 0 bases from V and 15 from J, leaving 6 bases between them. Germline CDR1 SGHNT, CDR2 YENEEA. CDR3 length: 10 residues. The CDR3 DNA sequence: TGTGCCAGCAGCTTAGAACAAGGGTTCTTC. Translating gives CASSLEQGFF.

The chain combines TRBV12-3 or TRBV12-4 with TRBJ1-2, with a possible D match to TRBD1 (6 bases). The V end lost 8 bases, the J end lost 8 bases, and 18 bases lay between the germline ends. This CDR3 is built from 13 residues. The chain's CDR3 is CASPAGGAWGYTF. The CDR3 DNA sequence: TGTGCCAGCCCTGCGGGGGGCGCTTGGGGCTACACCTTC.

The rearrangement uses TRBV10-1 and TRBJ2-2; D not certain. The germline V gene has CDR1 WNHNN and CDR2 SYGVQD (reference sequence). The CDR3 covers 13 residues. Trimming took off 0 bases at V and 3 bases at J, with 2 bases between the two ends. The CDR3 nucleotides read TGCGCCAGCAGTGAGTCCTACACCGGGGAGCTGTTTTTT. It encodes CASSESYTGELFF.

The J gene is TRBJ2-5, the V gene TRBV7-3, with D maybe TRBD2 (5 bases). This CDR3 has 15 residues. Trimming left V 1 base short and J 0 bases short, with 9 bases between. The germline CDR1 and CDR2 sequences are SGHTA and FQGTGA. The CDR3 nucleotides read TGTGCCAGCAGCTTAAGATCGGGAAACCAAGAGACCCAGTACTTC. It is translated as CASSLRSGNQETQYF.

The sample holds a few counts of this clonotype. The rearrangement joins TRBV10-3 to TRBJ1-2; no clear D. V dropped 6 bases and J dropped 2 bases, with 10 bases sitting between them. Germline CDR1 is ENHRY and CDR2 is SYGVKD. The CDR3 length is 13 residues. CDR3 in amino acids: CAIRLGENYGYTF. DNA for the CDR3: TGTGCCATCAGGCTGGGAGAGAACTATGGCTACACCTTC.

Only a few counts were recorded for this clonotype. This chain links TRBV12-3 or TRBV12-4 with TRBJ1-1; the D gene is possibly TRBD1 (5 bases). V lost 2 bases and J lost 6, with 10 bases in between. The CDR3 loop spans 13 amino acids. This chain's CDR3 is CASSLNQGAEAFF. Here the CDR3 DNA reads TGTGCCAGCAGTTTAAACCAGGGCGCTGAAGCTTTCTTT.

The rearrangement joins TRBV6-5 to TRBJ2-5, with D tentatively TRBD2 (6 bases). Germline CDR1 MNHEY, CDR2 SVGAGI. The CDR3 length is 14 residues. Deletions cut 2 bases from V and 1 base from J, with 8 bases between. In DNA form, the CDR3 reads TGTGCCAGCAGTTACGGGACTTGCCAAGAGACCCAGTACTTC. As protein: CASSYGTCQETQYF.

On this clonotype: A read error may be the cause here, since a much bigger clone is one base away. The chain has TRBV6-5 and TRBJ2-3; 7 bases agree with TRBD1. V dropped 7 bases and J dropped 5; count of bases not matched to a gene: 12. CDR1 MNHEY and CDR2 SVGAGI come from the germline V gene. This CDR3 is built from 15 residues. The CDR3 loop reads CASTRDRQGRDTQYF. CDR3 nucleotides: TGTGCCAGCACTCGCGACCGACAGGGTCGAGATACGCAGTATTTT.

The CDR3 DNA is TGTGCCAGCAGGGCCTTGATAAATCAGCCCCAGCATTTT. This gives the protein CASRALINQPQHF. The chain links TRBV6-1 to TRBJ1-5; no reliable D call. The CDR3 loop spans 13 amino acids. The V gene's germline CDR1 is MNHNS and CDR2 SASEGT. The V gene lost 6 bases and the J gene lost 4 bases, with 10 bases spanning the gap.

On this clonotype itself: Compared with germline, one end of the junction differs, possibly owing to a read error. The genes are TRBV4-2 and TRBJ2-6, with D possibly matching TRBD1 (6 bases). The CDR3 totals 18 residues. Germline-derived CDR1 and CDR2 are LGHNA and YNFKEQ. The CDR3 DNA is TGTGCCACCAGCCGTAACCCGGGACAATCCTCTTGGGCCAACGTCCTGACTTTC. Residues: CATSRNPGQSSWANVLTF.

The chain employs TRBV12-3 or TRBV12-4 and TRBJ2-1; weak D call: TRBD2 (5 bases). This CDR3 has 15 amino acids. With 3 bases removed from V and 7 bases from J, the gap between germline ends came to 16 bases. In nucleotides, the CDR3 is TGTGCCAGCAGTTTCGTGCTAGCCGGAGTAAATGAGCAGTTCTTC. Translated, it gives CASSFVLAGVNEQFF.

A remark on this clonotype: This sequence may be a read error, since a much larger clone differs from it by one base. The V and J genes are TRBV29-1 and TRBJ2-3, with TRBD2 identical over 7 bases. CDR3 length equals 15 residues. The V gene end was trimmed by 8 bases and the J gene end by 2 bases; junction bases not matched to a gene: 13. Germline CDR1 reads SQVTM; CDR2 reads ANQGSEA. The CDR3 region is CSTRLSGHVTDTQYF. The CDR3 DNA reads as TGCAGCACCCGTCTTAGCGGGCACGTCACAGATACGCAGTATTTT.

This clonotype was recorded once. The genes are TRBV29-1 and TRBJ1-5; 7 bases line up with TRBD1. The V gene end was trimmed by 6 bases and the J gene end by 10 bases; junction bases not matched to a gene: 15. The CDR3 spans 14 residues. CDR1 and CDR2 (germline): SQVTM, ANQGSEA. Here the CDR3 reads CSVLTGLSKQPQHF. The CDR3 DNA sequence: TGCAGCGTATTGACAGGGTTGAGCAAACAACCCCAGCATTTT.